Shown below are 26 T cell receptor beta chains from a single sample sequenced in a study of OX40 agonist ivuxolimab in advanced cancers. TCRdb's copy holds only in-frame clones and misses some; the assay was immunoSEQ multiplex PCR. The data show approximately 90,000 clones, around 88% seen once. Specimen: CD4+ or CD8+ T cells sorted from blood, collected in a trial of the OX40 agonist ivuxolimab. These receptors came from an adult with an advanced solid tumor such as melanoma, head and neck, liver or kidney cancer.

The chain links TRBV11-2 to TRBJ2-5; the D is unclear. Germline-derived CDR1 and CDR2 are SGHAT and FQNNGV. The length of the CDR3 is 14 residues. Trimming stripped 0 bases from V and 9 bases from J, with 14 bases between. The CDR3, as DNA: TGTGCCAGCAGCTTAGATGGACGGGTGAAGGCCCAGTACTTC. Translating gives CASSLDGRVKAQYF.

The chain carries TRBV5-8 and TRBJ2-2; D uncertain. CDR1 is SGHTS and CDR2 is YDEGEE in the germline V gene. Trimming shortened V by 4 bases and J by 6 bases, and 10 bases separated the two germline ends. The CDR3 is 13 amino acids. The CDR3 spells CASSQNNPGELFF. As DNA, the CDR3 is TGTGCCAGCAGCCAGAACAACCCCGGGGAGCTGTTTTTT.

V gene TRBV5-1 combines with J gene TRBJ2-7, with D hard to call. CDR3 length equals 14 residues. The germline V gene encodes CDR1 SGHRS and CDR2 YFSETQ. Trimming stripped 1 base from V and 2 bases from J, with 10 bases between. CDR3 in amino acids: CASSLIYGTYEQYF. The CDR3 DNA sequence: TGCGCCAGCAGCTTGATTTATGGCACCTACGAGCAGTACTTC.

The J gene is TRBJ2-3, the V gene TRBV6-5; no clear D. V lost 5 bases and J lost 7, with 7 bases in between. Germline CDR1 is MNHEY and CDR2 is SVGAGI. CDR3 length: 11 residues. In DNA form, the CDR3 reads TGTGCCAGCAGTGAGCCCCATACGCAGTATTTT. This codes for CASSEPHTQYF.

This clone was seen more than once but under ten times. This CDR3 is CASSETVAKETQYF. The CDR3 DNA is TGCGCCAGCAGTGAGACAGTAGCCAAAGAGACCCAGTACTTC. This chain joins TRBV10-1 and TRBJ2-5; D not certain. In germline, CDR1 is WNHNN, CDR2 SYGVQD (reference sequence). V lost 2 bases and J 3 bases, leaving 10 bases between the germline ends. The CDR3 spans 14 residues.

This chain joins TRBV5-6 and TRBJ2-3; TRBD1 aligns across 11 bases. CDR3 size: 15 residues. The J segment lost 2 bases and the V segment lost 4 bases, leaving 3 bases of the junction unmatched. The germline V gene has CDR1 SGHDT and CDR2 YYEEEE. The CDR3 region is CASSTGQGATDTQYF. CDR3 DNA sequence: TGTGCCAGCAGCACCGGACAGGGGGCCACAGATACGCAGTATTTT. The variable domain in full, completed from reference TRBV5-6 and TRBJ2-3, reads DAGVTQSPTHLIKTRGQQVTLRCSPKSGHDTVSWYQQALGQGPQFIFQYYEEEERQRGNFPDRFSGHQFPNYSSELNVNALLLGDSALYLCASSTGQGATDTQYFGPGTRLTVL.

Here the CDR3 DNA reads TGTGCCAGCAGCCCGCCATTGGCGGGAGGGGGGGGCACAGATACGCAGTATTTT. Residues: CASSPPLAGGGGTDTQYF. This chain links TRBV11-2 with TRBJ2-3, with 9 bases that match TRBD2. The CDR3 contains 18 residues. J lost 1 base, V lost 5 bases, and 13 bases had no gene match. Germline V gene sequence: CDR1 SGHAT, CDR2 FQNNGV.

V is TRBV7-9 and J is TRBJ1-1; D might be TRBD1 (5 bases). Trimming stripped 2 bases from V and 3 bases from J, with 10 bases between. This CDR3 region has 14 residues. Germline V gives CDR1 SEHNR, CDR2 FQNEAQ (reference sequence). CDR3 sequence (DNA): TGTGCCAGCAGCTTAAGGGGTCCCGACACTGAAGCTTTCTTT. This gives the protein CASSLRGPDTEAFF.

The chain recombines TRBV7-9 with TRBJ2-7; possible D gene TRBD2, 7 bases. CDR3 size: 14 residues. The germline V and J ends were trimmed by 3 bases and 7 bases, with 16 bases remaining between them. Germline V gives CDR1 SEHNR, CDR2 FQNEAQ (reference sequence). The CDR3 loop is CASSFGGSGVEQYF. The CDR3 DNA reads TGTGCCAGCAGCTTCGGGGGGTCAGGGGTTGAGCAGTACTTC.

This sequence joins TRBV5-1 and TRBJ2-5, with D tentatively TRBD1 (5 bases). Trimming took 0 bases from V and 5 from J, leaving 11 bases between them. CDR1 is SGHRS, CDR2 YFSETQ, per germline. This CDR3 has 14 residues. CDR3 nucleotide sequence: TGCGCCAGCAGCTTGGAGGCAGGGAAGGAGACCCAGTACTTC. Protein: CASSLEAGKETQYF. The whole variable domain, remainder taken from reference TRBV5-1 and TRBJ2-5, is KAGVTQTPRYLIKTRGQQVTLSCSPISGHRSVSWYQQTPGQGLQFLFEYFSETQRNKGNFPGRFSGRQFSNSRSEMNVSTLELGDSALYLCASSLEAGKETQYFGPGTRLLVL.

The V and J genes are TRBV15 and TRBJ1-5; D remains ambiguous. CDR3 size: 13 residues. The V gene lost 1 base and the J gene lost 6 bases, with 7 bases spanning the gap. CDR1 is LNHNV, CDR2 YYDKDF, per germline (reference sequence). The CDR3 protein is CATSRGLLQPQHF. CDR3 sequence (DNA): TGTGCCACCAGCAGAGGGTTGCTTCAGCCCCAGCATTTT.

This chain joins TRBV4-1 and TRBJ2-7; TRBD2 aligns across 12 bases. There are 17 residues in the CDR3. V gave up 1 base and J gave up 2 bases; unmatched junction bases: 6. The germline V gene encodes CDR1 MGHRA and CDR2 YSYEKL. In DNA form, the CDR3 reads TGCGCCAGCAGCCAAGGGGCTAGCGGGAGGGTTCCCTACGAGCAGTACTTC. It encodes CASSQGASGRVPYEQYF.

This sequence joins TRBV9 and TRBJ2-1; 9 bases are a match to TRBD2. Germline lookup yields CDR1 SGDLS and CDR2 YYNGEE. The junction had 4 bases not matched to a gene; V was cut back by 0 bases and J by 3 bases. CDR3 length equals 16 residues. As DNA, the CDR3 is TGTGCCAGCAGCGTAGACGCTAGCGGGATCTACAATGAGCAGTTCTTC. This sequence encodes CASSVDASGIYNEQFF.

Only one count was recorded for this clone. The rearrangement uses TRBV30 and TRBJ2-5; D unclear. V dropped 2 bases and J dropped 1 base, with 8 bases sitting between them. This CDR3 contains 13 residues. CDR1 is GTSNPN and CDR2 is SVGIG in the germline V gene (reference sequence). The CDR3 sequence is CAWSPRRQETQYF. The CDR3 DNA is TGTGCCTGGAGTCCCCGTCGCCAAGAGACCCAGTACTTC.

The gene calls are TRBV5-1 and TRBJ1-3, with TRBD1 as a possible D gene (5 bases). This CDR3 contains 14 residues. Germline CDR1 SGHRS, CDR2 YFSETQ. The V and J ends lost 5 bases and 0 bases respectively, with 9 bases between them. CDR3 loop: CASRFDSSGNTIYF. In DNA, the CDR3 is TGCGCCAGCAGGTTTGACAGCTCTGGAAACACCATATATTTT.

This clone has a handful of counts. The chain uses TRBV7-2 and TRBJ2-1; tentative D call: TRBD2 (6 bases). Germline V lookup: CDR1 SGHTA, CDR2 FQGNSA. The CDR3 covers 13 residues. Trimming removed 0 bases at V and 6 bases at J, with 6 bases between. The CDR3 spells CASSLAGGNEQFF. CDR3 in DNA: TGTGCCAGCAGCTTAGCGGGAGGCAATGAGCAGTTCTTC.

This rearrangement joins TRBV9 to TRBJ2-5; 7 positions match TRBD2. The J segment lost 4 bases and the V segment lost 0 bases, leaving 6 bases of the junction unmatched. This CDR3 contains 15 residues. Germline CDR1 SGDLS, CDR2 YYNGEE. The CDR3 spells CASSVAWGGRETQYF. The CDR3 DNA reads TGTGCCAGCAGCGTAGCCTGGGGGGGGAGAGAGACCCAGTACTTC.

The chain recombines TRBV7-2 with TRBJ2-5; no definite D call. The germline CDR1 and CDR2 sequences are SGHTA and FQGNSA. The CDR3 extends over 15 amino acids. V gave up 3 bases and J gave up 3 bases, with 14 bases separating them. The DNA of the CDR3 is TGTGCCAGCAGCTTGGGTCTGGTCACCAAAGAGACCCAGTACTTC. Residues: CASSLGLVTKETQYF. Variable domain in full (rest from reference TRBV7-2 and TRBJ2-5): GAGVSQSPSNKVTEKGKDVELRCDPISGHTALYWYRQSLGQGLEFLIYFQGNSAPDKSGLPSDRFSAERTGGSVSTLTIQRTQQEDSAVYLCASSLGLVTKETQYFGPGTRLLVL.

A note on this clone: The missing conserved phenylalanine or tryptophan at the end of this CDR3 makes a read error likely. The limits of the CDR3 on the DNA are not certain, so only TCRdb's listed CDR3 is given. The genes are TRBV4-2 and TRBJ2-7; the table's TRBD2 call for D was not verified on the DNA. Both ends counted, the CDR3 spans 10 residues. CDR1 is LGHNA, CDR2 YNFKEQ, per germline. The CDR3 reads CASRREGPIY.

The rearrangement uses TRBV2 and TRBJ2-3, with D tentatively TRBD2 (5 bases). This CDR3 spans 16 amino acids. Germline loops: CDR1 SNHLY, CDR2 FYNNEI. Deletions cut 5 bases from V and 2 bases from J, with 17 bases between. The CDR3 protein is CASSFLGAAYTDTQYF. The CDR3 DNA reads as TGTGCCAGCAGTTTTCTAGGAGCGGCGTACACAGATACGCAGTATTTT.

This clone was seen a single time. The chain employs TRBV2 and TRBJ2-7; 7 nucleotides match TRBD1. CDR1 and CDR2 from the germline V gene are SNHLY and FYNNEI. Losses at the gene ends were 6 bases for V and 3 bases for J; bases not matched to a gene: 2. There are 12 residues in the CDR3. The CDR3 DNA is TGTGCCAGCAGGGGACAGTACTACGAGCAGTACTTC. Its translation: CASRGQYYEQYF.

The chain is built from TRBV19 and TRBJ1-2; D is unclear. This CDR3 is 16 amino acids long. V was cut by 3 bases and J by 1 base, with 15 bases left in between. The germline V gene encodes CDR1 LNHDA and CDR2 SQIVND (reference sequence). CDR3 in amino acids: CASSILSAALNYGYTF. The CDR3 DNA follows: TGTGCCAGTAGTATTCTAAGCGCTGCCCTTAACTATGGCTACACCTTC.

This sequence joins TRBV6-6 and TRBJ1-2; D is possibly TRBD1 (5 bases). The CDR3 spans 12 residues. With 8 bases removed from V and 0 bases from J, the gap between germline ends came to 7 bases. CDR1 and CDR2 (germline): MNHNY, SVGAGI (reference sequence). The CDR3 loop is CASQTANYGYTF. The CDR3 nucleotides are TGTGCCAGCCAGACAGCTAACTATGGCTACACCTTC.

The chain is built from TRBV28 and TRBJ2-2; the D gene is possibly TRBD1 (5 bases). The length of the CDR3 is 14 residues. In germline, CDR1 is MDHEN, CDR2 SYDVKM. Trimming took 6 bases from V and 1 from J, leaving 9 bases between them. In DNA form, the CDR3 reads TGTGCCAGCAGAACCGGACAGAACACCGGGGAGCTGTTTTTT. Its translation: CASRTGQNTGELFF.

The rearrangement links TRBV19 to TRBJ1-5; 10 positions match TRBD1. The ends lost 7 bases at V and 4 bases at J; junction bases unmatched: 4. Germline V gene data show CDR1 as LNHDA and CDR2 as SQIVND (reference sequence). The CDR3 covers 14 residues. CDR3 nucleotide sequence: TGTGCCAGTAAGGACAGGGGGGATAATCAGCCCCAGCATTTT. Its protein product is CASKDRGDNQPQHF.

The chain's CDR3 is CASSLGRGDRYNEQFF. The CDR3 nucleotides are TGTGCCAGCAGCTTAGGGCGGGGTGACAGATACAATGAGCAGTTCTTC. V is TRBV7-8 and J is TRBJ2-1, with D possibly matching TRBD2 (6 bases). CDR1 is SGHVS and CDR2 is FQNEAQ in the germline V gene. V lost 1 base and J lost 4, with 14 bases in between. The CDR3 runs 16 residues.